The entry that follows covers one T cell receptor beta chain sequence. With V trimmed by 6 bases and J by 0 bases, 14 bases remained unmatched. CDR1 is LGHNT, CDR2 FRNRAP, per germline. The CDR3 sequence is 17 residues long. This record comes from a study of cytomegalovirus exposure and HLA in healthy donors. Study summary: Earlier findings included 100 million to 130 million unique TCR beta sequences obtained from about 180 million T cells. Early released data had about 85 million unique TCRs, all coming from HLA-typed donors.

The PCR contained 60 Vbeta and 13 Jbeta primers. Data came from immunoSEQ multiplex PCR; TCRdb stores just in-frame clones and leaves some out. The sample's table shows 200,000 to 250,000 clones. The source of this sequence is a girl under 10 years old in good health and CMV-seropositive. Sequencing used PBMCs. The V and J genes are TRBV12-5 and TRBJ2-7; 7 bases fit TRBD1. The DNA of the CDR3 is TGTGCTAGTGGGGGAAAAAATGGACAGGAAAGCTCCTACGAGCAGTACTTC. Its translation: CASGGKNGQESSYEQYF.